The 14 T cell receptor beta chains presented below share a single source sample, sequenced in a study of blood T cell repertoires in COVID-19. Assay: immunoSEQ multiplex PCR; the TCRdb copy retains only in-frame clones and omits some. Of fewer than 200,000 clones in the sample, 80% to 90% were seen once. The source material was peripheral blood. All receptors derive from a woman aged 45-65 years with COVID-19, enrolled during active disease.

J is TRBJ1-6 and V is TRBV30; 9 bases are shared with TRBD1. CDR1 and CDR2 from the germline V gene are GTSNPN and SVGIG (reference sequence). The trim removed 5 bases at V and 6 bases at J, leaving 14 bases unmatched. The CDR3 spans 17 residues. In DNA form, the CDR3 reads TGTGCCTGGGGAGGCGCCAGGACAGGGGAGAGTAATTCACCCCTCCACTTT. Translation gives CAWGGARTGESNSPLHF. Together with reference TRBV30 and TRBJ1-6, the CDR3 gives the full variable domain: SQTIHQWPATLVQPVGSPLSLECTVEGTSNPNLYWYRQAAGRGLQLLFYSVGIGQISSEVPQNLSASRPQDRQFILSSKKLLLSDSGFYLCAWGGARTGESNSPLHFGNGTRLTVT.

The V call is TRBV6-1, the J call TRBJ2-3; weak D call: TRBD1 (6 bases). Deletions cut 3 bases from V and 2 bases from J, with 12 bases between. This CDR3 contains 15 residues. Germline lookup yields CDR1 MNHNS and CDR2 SASEGT. The CDR3 region is CASSDRGRNTDTQYF. The CDR3, as DNA: TGTGCCAGCAGTGACAGGGGAAGAAACACAGATACGCAGTATTTT.

The chain carries TRBV4-1 and TRBJ1-3, with D unclear. With 2 bases removed from V and 0 bases from J, the gap between germline ends came to 8 bases. The germline gives CDR1 MGHRA, CDR2 YSYEKL. The CDR3 totals 15 residues. CDR3 DNA: TGCGCCAGCAGCCAAATAGCGGTCTCTGGAAACACCATATATTTT. It is translated as CASSQIAVSGNTIYF.

The chain is built from TRBV4-1 and TRBJ2-7; a weak D match, TRBD1 (6 bases). Looked up from germline, CDR1 is MGHRA and CDR2 is YSYEKL. This CDR3 is 16 amino acids long. V gave up 5 bases and J gave up 1 base, with 18 bases separating them. The CDR3: CASSSRVGTPSYEQYF. DNA of the CDR3: TGCGCCAGCAGCTCCAGGGTGGGGACACCTTCCTACGAGCAGTACTTC.

The chain carries TRBV30 and TRBJ1-1, with TRBD1 identical over 7 bases. The J segment lost 3 bases and the V segment lost 8 bases, leaving 9 bases of the junction unmatched. Germline CDR1 GTSNPN, CDR2 SVGIG (reference sequence). There are 13 residues in the CDR3. The CDR3 DNA reads as TGTGCCGGGAACAGGGGTCTGTACACTGAAGCTTTCTTT. Translated: CAGNRGLYTEAFF.

This clone was seen ten or more times. This specimen includes other DNA sequences encoding the same CDR3. The rearrangement uses TRBV27 and TRBJ1-6; 9 nucleotides line up with TRBD1. The CDR3 has 13 residues. V lost 6 bases to trimming and J lost 7 bases; unmatched junction nucleotides: 1. The germline V gene has CDR1 MNHEY and CDR2 SMNVEV (reference sequence). The CDR3 DNA is TGTGCCAGCAGAGGACAGGGGAATTCACCCCTCCACTTT. Protein: CASRGQGNSPLHF.

The chain recombines TRBV24-1 with TRBJ2-1; 7 nucleotides line up with TRBD1. The CDR3 length is 16 residues. Per germline, CDR1 KGHDR and CDR2 SFDVKD. J was trimmed by 3 bases and V by 3 bases; bases with no gene match: 7. CDR3 residues: CATSDSQGDNYNEQFF. CDR3 DNA: TGTGCCACCAGTGATAGCCAGGGGGACAACTACAATGAGCAGTTCTTC.

This clone has more than one count but fewer than ten. This rearrangement joins TRBV30 to TRBJ2-3; 8 bases match TRBD2. V shed 4 bases, J shed 5 bases, and the junction held 20 bases outside the gene matches. This CDR3 region has 18 residues. Germline V gene data show CDR1 as GTSNPN and CDR2 as SVGIG (reference sequence). The CDR3 nucleotides are TGTGCCTGGAATTGGAGACGGGGGGGGAACCTGACGAGAGATACGCAGTATTTT. As protein: CAWNWRRGGNLTRDTQYF.

The chain has TRBV11-2 and TRBJ2-5, with 8 bases that match TRBD2. There are 15 residues in the CDR3. Germline trimming cut 5 bases from V and 0 bases from J; bases unmatched to any gene: 5. Germline CDR1 is SGHAT and CDR2 is FQNNGV. The CDR3 protein is CASSILSGDQETQYF. The DNA for the CDR3 is TGTGCCAGCAGCATCCTTAGCGGGGACCAAGAGACCCAGTACTTC.

This chain uses TRBV4-2 with TRBJ2-3; D is unclear. The germline V gene encodes CDR1 LGHNA and CDR2 YNFKEQ. The CDR3 has 15 residues. With 0 bases removed from V and 0 bases from J, the gap between germline ends came to 7 bases. This chain's CDR3 is CASSQDRVSTDTQYF. CDR3 coding DNA: TGTGCCAGCAGCCAAGATCGGGTTAGCACAGATACGCAGTATTTT.

The rearrangement links TRBV4-1 to TRBJ2-2; 12 bases agree with TRBD2. The germline gives CDR1 MGHRA, CDR2 YSYEKL. The CDR3 length is 18 residues. V was pared by 1 base and J by 6 bases, with 9 bases of the junction left unmatched. The CDR3 DNA sequence: TGCGCCAGCAGCCAAGGGGCCCCTAGCGGGGGGGCTCCCGGGGAGCTGTTTTTT. Encoded protein: CASSQGAPSGGAPGELFF.

The chain has TRBV5-6 and TRBJ1-2, with 9 bases aligning to TRBD1. J gave up 6 bases and V 6 bases, and 9 bases lay outside the gene matches. From germline, CDR1 is SGHDT and CDR2 YYEEEE. This CDR3 has 14 amino acids. The DNA of the CDR3 is TGTGCCAGCACCCGAACAGGGGGCGAAGATGGCTACACCTTC. The encoded protein is CASTRTGGEDGYTF.

This clone was seen once. This CDR3 is CASSFTQLQPQHF. CDR3 sequence (DNA): TGTGCCAGCAGTTTTACCCAGTTGCAGCCCCAGCATTTT. The rearrangement uses TRBV12-3 or TRBV12-4 and TRBJ1-5; no definite D call. V dropped 3 bases and J dropped 7 bases, with 10 bases sitting between them. This CDR3 contains 13 residues.

CDR3 protein: CASSLSGFYGYTF. Here the CDR3 DNA reads TGTGCCAGCAGTTTATCAGGGTTCTATGGCTACACCTTC. V gene TRBV28 combines with J gene TRBJ1-2; D perhaps matches TRBD1 (5 bases). Looked up from germline, CDR1 is MDHEN and CDR2 is SYDVKM. The CDR3 has 13 residues. Trimming pared 1 base from V and 4 bases from J, leaving 7 bases between.